The 5 T cell receptor beta chains presented below share a single source sample, sequenced in a study of T cells in localized non-small cell lung cancer. TCRdb's copy holds only in-frame clones and misses some; the assay was immunoSEQ multiplex PCR. The sample has fewer than 25,000 clones, 85% to 90% seen once. The sample consisted of peripheral blood, taken before any cancer treatment. The receptors come from a woman aged 40-69 years with stage I lung adenocarcinoma.

This CDR3 is CASSGVGGQGRNTEAFF. CDR3 sequence (DNA): TGTGCCAGCAGTGGGGTGGGGGGACAGGGGCGCAACACTGAAGCTTTCTTT. V is TRBV6-1 and J is TRBJ1-1, with 10 bases lining up with TRBD1. The CDR3 has 17 residues. V was clipped by 4 bases and J by 2 bases; unmatched bases: 10. Germline lookup yields CDR1 MNHNS and CDR2 SASEGT.

This chain links TRBV19 with TRBJ1-5; D is uncertain. Trimming pared 5 bases from V and 0 bases from J, leaving 11 bases between. CDR1 is LNHDA, CDR2 SQIVND, per germline (reference sequence). This CDR3 is built from 15 residues. The chain's CDR3 is CASSLAPYSNQPQHF. The CDR3, as DNA: TGTGCCAGTAGTCTTGCTCCGTATAGCAATCAGCCCCAGCATTTT.

This clone was detected only once. V gene TRBV18 combines with J gene TRBJ1-2; D is ambiguous. The germline gives CDR1 KGHSH, CDR2 LQKENI. The CDR3 extends over 13 amino acids. Trimming removed 3 bases at V and 6 bases at J, with 11 bases between. The CDR3 protein is CASSPRTRDGYTF. The CDR3 DNA reads as TGTGCCAGCTCACCCCGTACCCGCGATGGCTACACCTTC.

This rearrangement joins TRBV4-2 to TRBJ2-1; TRBD2 aligns across 12 bases. Trimming at V came to 0 bases and at J to 9 bases, leaving 9 bases not matched to a gene. This CDR3 has 17 amino acids. Germline V CDR1 and CDR2: LGHNA, YNFKEQ. The CDR3 DNA follows: TGTGCCAGCAGCCAAGAAAGGCTAGCGGGGGGGCGCGGTGAGCAGTTCTTC. Its translation is CASSQERLAGGRGEQFF.

This sequence joins TRBV13 and TRBJ2-2; TRBD1 aligns across 9 bases. Germline assignment: CDR1 PRHDT and CDR2 FYEKMQ (reference sequence). The V gene end was trimmed by 6 bases and the J gene end by 3 bases; junction bases not matched to a gene: 2. There are 14 residues in the CDR3. The CDR3, as DNA: TGTGCCAGCAGGGACAGGGGTGACACCGGGGAGCTGTTTTTT. This gives the protein CASRDRGDTGELFF.